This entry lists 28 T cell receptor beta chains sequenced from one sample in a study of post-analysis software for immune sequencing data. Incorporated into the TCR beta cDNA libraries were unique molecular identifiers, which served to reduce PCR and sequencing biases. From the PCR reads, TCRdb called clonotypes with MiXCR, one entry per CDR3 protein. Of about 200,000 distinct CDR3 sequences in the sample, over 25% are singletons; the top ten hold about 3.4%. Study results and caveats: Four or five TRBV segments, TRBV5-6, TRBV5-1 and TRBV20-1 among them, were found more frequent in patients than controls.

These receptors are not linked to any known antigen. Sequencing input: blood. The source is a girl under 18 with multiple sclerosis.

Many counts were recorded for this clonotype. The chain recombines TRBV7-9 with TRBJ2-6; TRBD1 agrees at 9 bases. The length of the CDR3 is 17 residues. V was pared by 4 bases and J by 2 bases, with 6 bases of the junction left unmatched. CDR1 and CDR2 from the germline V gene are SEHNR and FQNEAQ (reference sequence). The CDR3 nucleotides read TGTGCCAGCAGCTCAAGGGGACAGGGAACTGGGGCCAACGTCCTGACTTTC. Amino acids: CASSSRGQGTGANVLTF.

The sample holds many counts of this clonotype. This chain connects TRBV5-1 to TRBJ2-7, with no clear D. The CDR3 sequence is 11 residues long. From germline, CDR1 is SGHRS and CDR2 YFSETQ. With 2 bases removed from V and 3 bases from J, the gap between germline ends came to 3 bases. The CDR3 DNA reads TGCGCCAGCAGCTTTGGCTACGAGCAGTACTTC. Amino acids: CASSFGYEQYF.

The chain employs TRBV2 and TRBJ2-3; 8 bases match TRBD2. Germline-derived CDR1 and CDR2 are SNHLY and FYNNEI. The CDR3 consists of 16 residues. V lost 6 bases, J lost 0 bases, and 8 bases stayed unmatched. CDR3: CASSFLAGKSTDTQYF. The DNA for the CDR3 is TGTGCCAGCAGCTTTTTAGCGGGGAAAAGCACAGATACGCAGTATTTT.

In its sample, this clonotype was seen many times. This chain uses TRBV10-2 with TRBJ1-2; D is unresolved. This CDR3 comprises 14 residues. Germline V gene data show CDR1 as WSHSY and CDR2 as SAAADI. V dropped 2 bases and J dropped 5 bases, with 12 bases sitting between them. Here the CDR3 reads CASSEMQRGYGYTF. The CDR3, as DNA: TGCGCCAGCAGTGAGATGCAGCGTGGGTATGGCTACACCTTC.

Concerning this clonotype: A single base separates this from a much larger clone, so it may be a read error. In nucleotides, the CDR3 is TGCAGTGCTACGCCAACCCCGCGACTAGCGGGATTACCTGGGAATGAGCAGTTCTTC. Translating it yields CSATPTPRLAGLPGNEQFF. This chain connects TRBV20-1 to TRBJ2-1; 11 nucleotides agree with TRBD2. Germline V gene data show CDR1 as DFQATT and CDR2 as SNEGSKA (reference sequence). The CDR3 contains 19 residues. The junction had 21 bases not matched to a gene; V was cut back by 4 bases and J by 7 bases.

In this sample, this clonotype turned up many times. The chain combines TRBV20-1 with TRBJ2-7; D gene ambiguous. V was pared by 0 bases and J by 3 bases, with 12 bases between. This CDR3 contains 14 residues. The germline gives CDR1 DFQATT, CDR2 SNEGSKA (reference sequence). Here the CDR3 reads CSARDLHHVYEQYF. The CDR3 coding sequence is TGCAGTGCTAGAGATCTACATCATGTCTACGAGCAGTACTTC.

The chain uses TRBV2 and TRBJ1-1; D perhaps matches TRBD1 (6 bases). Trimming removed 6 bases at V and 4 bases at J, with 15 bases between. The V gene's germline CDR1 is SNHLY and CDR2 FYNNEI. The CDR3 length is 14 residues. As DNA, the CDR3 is TGTGCCAGCAGAAAGGGGCAGGGGAGCACTGAAGCTTTCTTT. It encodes CASRKGQGSTEAFF.

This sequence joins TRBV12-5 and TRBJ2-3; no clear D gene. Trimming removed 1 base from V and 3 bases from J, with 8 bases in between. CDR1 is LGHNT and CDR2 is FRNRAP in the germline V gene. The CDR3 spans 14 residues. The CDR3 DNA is TGTGCTAGTGGTTTGGCGGATCGGACAGATACGCAGTATTTT. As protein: CASGLADRTDTQYF.

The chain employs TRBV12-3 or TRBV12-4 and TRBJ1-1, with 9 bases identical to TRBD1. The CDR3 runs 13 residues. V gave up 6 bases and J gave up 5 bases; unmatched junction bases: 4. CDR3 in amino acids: CASRTGGLTEAFF. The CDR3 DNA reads TGTGCCAGCAGGACAGGGGGATTGACTGAAGCTTTCTTT.

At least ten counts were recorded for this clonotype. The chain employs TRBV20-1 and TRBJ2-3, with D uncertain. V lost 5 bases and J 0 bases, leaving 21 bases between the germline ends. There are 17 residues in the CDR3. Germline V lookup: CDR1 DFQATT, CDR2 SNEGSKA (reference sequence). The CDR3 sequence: CSAFSGGGVTSTDTQYF. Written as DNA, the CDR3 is TGCAGTGCTTTCTCGGGCGGCGGAGTGACTAGCACAGATACGCAGTATTTT.

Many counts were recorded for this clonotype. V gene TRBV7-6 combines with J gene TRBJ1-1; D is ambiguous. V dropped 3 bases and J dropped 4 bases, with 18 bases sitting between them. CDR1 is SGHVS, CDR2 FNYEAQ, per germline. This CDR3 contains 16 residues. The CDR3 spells CASSLTGPPWTTEAFF. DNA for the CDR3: TGTGCCAGCAGCTTGACCGGGCCCCCCTGGACCACTGAAGCTTTCTTT.

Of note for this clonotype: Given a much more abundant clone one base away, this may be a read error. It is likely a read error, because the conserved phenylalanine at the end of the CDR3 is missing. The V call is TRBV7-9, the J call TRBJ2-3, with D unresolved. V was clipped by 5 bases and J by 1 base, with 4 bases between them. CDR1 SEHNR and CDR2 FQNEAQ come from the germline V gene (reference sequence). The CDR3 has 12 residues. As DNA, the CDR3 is TGTGCCAGCAGCACCCGCACAGATACGCAGTATTTG. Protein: CASSTRTDTQYL.

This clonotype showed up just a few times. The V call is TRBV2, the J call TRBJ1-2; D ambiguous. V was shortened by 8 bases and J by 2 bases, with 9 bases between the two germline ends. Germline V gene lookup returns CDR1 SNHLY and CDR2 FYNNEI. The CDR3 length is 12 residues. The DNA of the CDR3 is TGTGCCAGCCCTAAACAAAACTATGGCTACACCTTC. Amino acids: CASPKQNYGYTF.

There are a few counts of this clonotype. The CDR3 here is CASSVFRGGGSGAYEQYF. The CDR3 nucleotides read TGTGCCAGCAGCGTCTTTCGGGGAGGGGGATCAGGGGCCTACGAGCAGTACTTC. This rearrangement joins TRBV2 to TRBJ2-7; maybe TRBD2 (7 bases). This CDR3 is built from 18 residues. Germline lookup yields CDR1 SNHLY and CDR2 FYNNEI. V shed 6 bases and J shed 2 bases, with 26 bases lying between them.

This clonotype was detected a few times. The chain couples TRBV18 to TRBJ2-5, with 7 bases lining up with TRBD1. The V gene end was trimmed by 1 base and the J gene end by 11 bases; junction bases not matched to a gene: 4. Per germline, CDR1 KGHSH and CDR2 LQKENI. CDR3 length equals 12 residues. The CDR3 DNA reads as TGTGCCAGCTCACCACGGGGGACAGAGCAGTACTTC. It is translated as CASSPRGTEQYF.

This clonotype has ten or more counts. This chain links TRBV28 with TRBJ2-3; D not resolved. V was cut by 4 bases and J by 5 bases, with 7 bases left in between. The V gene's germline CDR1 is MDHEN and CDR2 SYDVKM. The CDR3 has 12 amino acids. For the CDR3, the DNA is TGTGCCAGCAGTTCGAACCAAGATACGCAGTATTTT. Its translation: CASSSNQDTQYF.

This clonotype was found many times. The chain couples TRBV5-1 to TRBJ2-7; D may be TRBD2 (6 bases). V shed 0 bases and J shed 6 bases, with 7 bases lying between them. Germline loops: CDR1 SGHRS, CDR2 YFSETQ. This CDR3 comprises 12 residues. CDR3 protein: CASSLATSEQYF. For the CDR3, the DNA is TGCGCCAGCAGCTTGGCGACTAGCGAGCAGTACTTC.

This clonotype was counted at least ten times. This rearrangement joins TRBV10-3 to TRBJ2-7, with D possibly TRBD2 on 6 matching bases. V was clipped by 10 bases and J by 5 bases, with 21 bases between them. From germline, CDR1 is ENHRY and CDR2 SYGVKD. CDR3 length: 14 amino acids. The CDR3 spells CATSLTSPADEQYF. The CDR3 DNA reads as TGTGCCACTTCGTTGACTAGTCCCGCGGACGAGCAGTACTTC.

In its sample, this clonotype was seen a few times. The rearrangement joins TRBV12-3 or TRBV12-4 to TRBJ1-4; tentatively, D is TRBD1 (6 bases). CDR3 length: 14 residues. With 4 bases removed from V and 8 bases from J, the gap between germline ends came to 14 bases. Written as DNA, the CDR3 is TGTGCCAGCAGTTCCCTGAGGGGGTACGAAAAACTGTTTTTT. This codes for CASSSLRGYEKLFF.

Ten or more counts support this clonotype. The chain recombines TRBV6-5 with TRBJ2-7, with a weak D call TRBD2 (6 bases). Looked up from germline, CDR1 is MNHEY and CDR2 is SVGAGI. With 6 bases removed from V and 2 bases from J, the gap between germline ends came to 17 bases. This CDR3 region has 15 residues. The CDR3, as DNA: TGTGCCAGCAGCCCGGCGGGGCGGATAACCTACGAGCAGTACTTC. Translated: CASSPAGRITYEQYF.

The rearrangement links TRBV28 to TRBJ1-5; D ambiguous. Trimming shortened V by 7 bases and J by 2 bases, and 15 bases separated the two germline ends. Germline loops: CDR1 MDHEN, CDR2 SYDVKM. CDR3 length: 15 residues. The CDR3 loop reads CASNPCSYCNQPQHF. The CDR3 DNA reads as TGTGCCAGCAACCCCTGCTCTTATTGCAATCAGCCCCAGCATTTT.

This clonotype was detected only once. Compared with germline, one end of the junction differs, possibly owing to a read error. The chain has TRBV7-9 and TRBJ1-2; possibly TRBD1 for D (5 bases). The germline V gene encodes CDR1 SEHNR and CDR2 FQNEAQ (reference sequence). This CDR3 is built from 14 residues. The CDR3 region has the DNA TGTGCCAGCCCCCGGGAGGGGACGGGGTATGGCCACACCTTC. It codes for CASPREGTGYGHTF.

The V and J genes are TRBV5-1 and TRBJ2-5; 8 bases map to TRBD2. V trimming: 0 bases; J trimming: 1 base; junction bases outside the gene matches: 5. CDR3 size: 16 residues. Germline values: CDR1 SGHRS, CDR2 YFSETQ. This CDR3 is CASSLGVAGLQETQYF. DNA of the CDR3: TGCGCCAGCAGCTTGGGGGTAGCGGGACTCCAAGAGACCCAGTACTTC.

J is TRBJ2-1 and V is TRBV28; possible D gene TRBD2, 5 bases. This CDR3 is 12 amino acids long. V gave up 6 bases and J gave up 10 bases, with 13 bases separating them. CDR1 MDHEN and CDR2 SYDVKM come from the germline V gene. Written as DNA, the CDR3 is TGTGCCAGCAGCCTTATCGACTACGAGCAGTTCTTC. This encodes CASSLIDYEQFF. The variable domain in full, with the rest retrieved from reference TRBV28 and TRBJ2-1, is DVKVTQSSRYLVKRTGEKVFLECVQDMDHENMFWYRQDPGLGLRLIYFSYDVKMKEKGDIPEGYSVSREKKERFSLILESASTNQTSMYLCASSLIDYEQFFGPGTRLTVL.

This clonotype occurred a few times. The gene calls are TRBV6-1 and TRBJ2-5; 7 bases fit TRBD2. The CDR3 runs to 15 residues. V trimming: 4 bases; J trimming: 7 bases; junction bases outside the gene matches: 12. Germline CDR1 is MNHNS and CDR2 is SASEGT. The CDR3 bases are TGTGCCAGCAGTGGAGGGAGGGAGAAGCTTGGGACCCAGTACTTC. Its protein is CASSGGREKLGTQYF.

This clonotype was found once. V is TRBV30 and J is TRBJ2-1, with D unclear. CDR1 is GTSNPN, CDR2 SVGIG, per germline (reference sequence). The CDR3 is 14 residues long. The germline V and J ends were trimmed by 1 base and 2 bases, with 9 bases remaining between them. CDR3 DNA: TGTGCCTGGAGTGAGTCAAACACCTACAATGAGCAGTTCTTC. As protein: CAWSESNTYNEQFF.

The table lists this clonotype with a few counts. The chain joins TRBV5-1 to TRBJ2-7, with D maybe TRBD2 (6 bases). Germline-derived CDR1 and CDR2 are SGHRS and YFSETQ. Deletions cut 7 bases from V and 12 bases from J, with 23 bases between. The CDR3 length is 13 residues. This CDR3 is CASLPAWGETRYF. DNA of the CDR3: TGCGCCAGCCTCCCGGCCTGGGGGGAGACCCGGTACTTC.

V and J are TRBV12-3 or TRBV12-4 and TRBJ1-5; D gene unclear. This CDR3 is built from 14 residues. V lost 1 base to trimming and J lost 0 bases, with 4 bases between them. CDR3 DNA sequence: TGTGCCAGCAGTTTAGTCGATAGCAATCAGCCCCAGCATTTT. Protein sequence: CASSLVDSNQPQHF.